The source of this T cell receptor (beta chain) is a study of tumor and adjacent non-tumor tissue in lung cancer. Looking at the study overall: Histology: about a dozen adenocarcinoma, a couple of squamous cell carcinoma, 1 small cell lung cancer.

This CDR3 is 17 amino acids long. J was trimmed by 4 bases and V by 0 bases; bases with no gene match: 11. The germline V gene encodes CDR1 DFQATT and CDR2 SNEGSKA (reference sequence). About this clonotype itself: Its antigen is currently unknown.

RNA was extracted from bulk tissue without any cell sorting. General study findings and limits: Tumor tissue had significantly higher TCR diversity than normal lung. Top 100 clones took a larger repertoire share in normal lung.

Three rounds of nested PCR, following a modified ARM-PCR protocol, produced the TCRbeta library. TCRdb called the multiplex PCR reads again in MiXCR, with one record for every CDR3 protein. The sample lists about 80,000 distinct CDR3 sequences, roughly 76% occurring once. The source of this sequence is a woman in her fifties or sixties with non-small cell lung cancer. Sequencing was done on a sample of lung tumor tissue. The chain couples TRBV20-1 to TRBJ2-1; 8 nucleotides align to TRBD2. CDR3 coding DNA: TGCAGTGCTAGAGATGGACTAGCTCCAAACTCTTACAATGAGCAGTTCTTC. Protein sequence: CSARDGLAPNSYNEQFF.